The T cell receptor (beta chain) under discussion was sequenced for a study of cytomegalovirus exposure and HLA in healthy donors (dated by TCRdb to about 2017). At the level of the whole study: In an earlier analysis of about 560 of the donors, around 300 Gb of sequence data and approximately 120 million unique TCR beta sequences from some 170 million T cells were reported. About 320 gigabases of sequencing data and 70 million to 100 million unique TCR sequences were included in an early release covering about 700 HLA-typed donors. Of the roughly 410 genotyped donors, approximately 80% were placed in the genetic ancestry cluster associated with self-reported Caucasian donors. The study aimed to test whether signatures of past pathogen exposure could be identified by cataloging public T cell receptors. The study profiled the T cell repertoires of approximately 700 subjects by immunosequencing and related them to cytomegalovirus serostatus. In addition to the first cohort of several hundred subjects, a separate validation cohort of 130 or so different subjects was used. The study combined high-throughput TCR immunosequencing, statistical association of individual TCRs with disease status, and machine learning to predict cytomegalovirus infection status. In a later analysis, previously published TCR beta repertoires from several hundred donors were re-analyzed and high-resolution HLA genotyping was added so that TCR occurrence patterns could be studied. Rather than drawing on any new phenotypic data, the later analysis identified candidate immune exposures from TCR beta sequences and the way those sequences occurred across donors. An earlier analysis of around 640 of the donors used high-throughput TCR beta sequencing to judge whether each TCR beta V gene segment behaved as functional or pseudogenic. Donor age, sex, ethnicity and CMV serostatus were compiled together with the repertoire data. Genome-wide SNP genotypes for about 65% of the roughly 670 donors were used in a later genetic analysis, which treated that subset as a discovery cohort. Every discovery cohort repertoire had been produced on one sequencing platform. Class I and class II HLA loci were covered by the typing at four-digit resolution. The number of donors typed differed by locus, with roughly 620-630 for A, B, C, DRB1 and DQB1, around 560 for DQA1, under 610 for DPA1, and some 450 for DPB1. Roughly 5 DR-DQ haplotypes were handled as single units for association and clustering because linkage in the cohort was strong. Across around 400 genotyped donors of the cohort, an average of roughly 250,000 unique TCR beta nucleotide sequences per donor were sequenced, and 15% to 20% of those sequences were non-productive.

Of note for this clone: Its antigen remains undetermined. Per-base quality was not reported, and no clone a single base away is much larger than it.

What the study reported, not specific to this receptor: Cytomegalovirus status was reported to be diagnosed by the classifier with high specificity and sensitivity in both the original and validation cohorts. Correlated functional status among segregating V segments might be attributable to linkage disequilibrium, but an unknown experimental factor could not be ruled out. A few of the identified cytomegalovirus-associated TCR beta chains were confirmed in vitro to be specific for cytomegalovirus antigens. A group of highly shared sequence variants was considered likely to be a technical artifact of the sequencing pipeline. The cohort was sequenced for TCR beta chains only, and without alpha or paired-chain data the features that could be detected were limited. HLA typing was unavailable for some donors at each locus, so association tests used only the typed subset. Some IMGT-functional V segments, including TRBV6-2 and TRBV6-3, could not be told apart with the 87-base-pair reads, so those segments were excluded. Presence/absence analyses assumed roughly uniform sequencing depth across donors, an assumption that may not hold. Immune exposure information for the cohort was limited to CMV serostatus. A further reported finding was that TCR beta sequences accurately predicted the HLA-A and HLA-B alleles for most subjects in the first cohort. Approximately 18 rarely observed V segments, including chromosome 9 orphons, were excluded from the earlier analysis of 550 to 700 of the donors because counts were too low. A later genetic analysis reported fewer N-insertions in productive TCRs among donors in an Asian-associated ancestry cluster than the roughly 620-donor mean. In a later analysis, the rate of TCR association differed among HLA loci, with DRB1 alleles having the most associated TCRs and HLA-C alleles having the fewest. In an earlier analysis of approximately 600 of the donors, most TCR beta V segments were observed in productive rearrangements about 87% or about 30% of the time, broadly matching IMGT annotations. In the study, around 150 TCR beta chains were listed as associated with cytomegalovirus. In a later analysis, several top co-occurrence clusters were reported to appear linked to parvovirus B19, influenza, CMV and Epstein-Barr virus. When HLA alleles, especially DR and DQ, strongly co-occurred, TCR associations were difficult to assign to individual alleles. Most TCR sequences were observed very rarely across donors, whereas some public TCRs were present in many individuals. A later analysis found that HLA-associated TCR beta chains were more clonally expanded and had lower generation probabilities than equally common non-associated chains. It was suggested by the authors that the approach could potentially be generalized to other disease states and immunological phenotypes. Most CMV-associated TCR beta chains appeared to be HLA-restricted in a later analysis, and the HLA associations seemed to be driven largely by CMV exposure. A later analysis associated approximately 17,000 TCR beta sequences with specific HLA alleles at a false discovery rate of 0.05. An association between a missense DCLRE1C variant and V-gene and J-gene trimming of TCR beta chains was found in a later genetic analysis and replicated in an independent cohort.

The library was made by the immunoSEQ multiplex PCR assay. For the multiplex PCR, a mixture combining 60 forward primers for TCR Vbeta segments and 13 reverse primers for TCR Jbeta segments was used. A multiplex PCR assay on genomic DNA amplified the CDR3 region of rearranged TCR beta genes. On the Illumina HiSeq System, the amplified TCR beta libraries were sequenced as 87-base-pair reads. The original pipeline was this. In a later analysis, tens of millions of unique TCR beta chains were counted across the 500 to 850 repertoires, and about 10 million of these chains were shared by at least two donors. Raw reads were error-corrected and collapsed into unique sequences by a nearest-neighbor algorithm in which closely related sequences were merged to remove PCR and sequencing errors. CDR3 sequences were aligned to IMGT reference sequences to assign V, D and J gene segments. For a sequence to be retained, a match of at least six nucleotides to both a V gene segment and a J gene segment was required. Rearrangements were classified as productive when the CDR3 lacked stop codons and remained in frame with V and J, and all other rearrangements were classified as non-productive. Following IMGT convention, CDR3 was defined as the stretch from the second conserved V-encoded cysteine up to the conserved J-encoded phenylalanine. Sequences without an unambiguous match to a single V gene segment were excluded from the earlier analysis of about 640 of the donors. In an earlier analysis of 500 to 750 of the donors, V segments were called functional above 56.7% productive rearrangements and were called segregating when the between-donor standard deviation exceeded 5%. A statistical classification framework was built to diagnose cytomegalovirus status from the catalog of TCR beta chain sequences. In a later analysis, TCR nucleotide sequences were compared against IMGT/GENE-DB human TR gene sequences so that V and J genes could be assigned. Using the TCRdist pipeline, a later analysis assigned CDR3 sequences along with most-parsimonious VDJ recombination scenarios. In a later analysis, each TCR beta chain was defined by its CDR3 amino acid sequence together with its V-gene family, and reads without a unique V-gene family were excluded. To address suspected cross-contamination and a sequencing artifact, a later analysis removed around 600 highly shared, low-generation-probability nucleotide sequences. In a later analysis, a clonal expansion index for each public chain was calculated from normalized within-repertoire ranks of inferred template counts. In a later analysis, generation probabilities were computed with a VDJ recombination model fitted to out-of-frame rearrangements, and the resulting probabilities were checked against IGoR. In a later analysis, hypergeometric tests were used to score TCR-TCR, TCR-HLA and TCR-CMV co-occurrence, with a repertoire-size bias correction applied to TCR pairs. A later analysis estimated false discovery rates by permuting HLA or CMV assignments 20 times. In a later analysis, co-occurring TCRs were grouped using DBSCAN, and TCRdist sequence similarity was added for clustering within HLA-allele-positive subsets. Co-occurrence clustering excluded repertoires with fewer than 30,000 or more than 120,000 public chains, plus five with anomalous nucleotide sharing. TCRdb carries this immuneACCESS record with in-frame sequences only. Its versions omit some clonotypes, under half of them owing to an unresolved V gene in the studies checked, with the rest unexplained. The V and J calls and clone size were taken over from that table, and D and trimming were inferred from the DNA. The sample table lists under 200,000 clones, around 72% of them with a count of one. The top ten clones comprise 3% to 3.5% of the sample.

V is pruned by 5 bases and J by 0 bases, leaving 4 bases of the junction without a gene match. Including the terminal cysteine and phenylalanine, the CDR3 comprises 15 residues. The sequence is cut down to CDR3 DNA, 45 bases in frame from base 1. Sequences LNHDA (CDR1) and SQIVND (CDR2) are obtained from the germline V gene (reference sequence). In total, approximately 690 healthy bone marrow donors made up the cohort. At the time of sampling, all cohort members were nominally healthy, though unrecorded immune exposures were likely present. The donor was CMV seropositive and belonged to the group of 250 to 300 seropositive cohort members. Each donor provided a peripheral blood sample, and peripheral blood mononuclear cells were used for TCR beta sequencing. The Qiagen DNeasy Blood Extraction Kit was used to extract genomic DNA from the blood cell samples.

The sequence was obtained from a woman between 50 and 59 years old in good health and CMV-seropositive. The chain is assembled from TRBV19 and TRBJ1-2, and TRBD1 aligns with 9 junction nucleotides. The sequenced sample was PBMCs. For the CDR3, the sequence is CASSPRDRANYGYTF. The sequenced DNA is TGTGCCAGTAGTCCCCGGGACAGGGCTAACTATGGCTACACCTTC.